This TCR beta chain derives from a study of identical twins. MiXCR was run by TCRdb on the 5' RACE reads, yielding one entry per CDR3 protein. Of more than 1.5 million distinct CDR3 sequences listed, less than 35% are singletons. In germline, CDR1 is MNHEY, CDR2 SMNVEV (reference sequence). The CDR3 runs to 18 residues. The V and J genes are TRBV27 and TRBJ2-4; 15 bases match TRBD2. The J call may be incorrect, as the DNA end agrees better with TRBJ2-7. Sequencing was performed on cord blood. The receptor was derived from a newborn girl in good health. The CDR3 DNA follows: TGTGCCAGCAGCCCTGCAACGGGACTAGCGGGAGGCGACTACGAGCAGTACTTC. This encodes CASSPATGLAGGDYEQYF.